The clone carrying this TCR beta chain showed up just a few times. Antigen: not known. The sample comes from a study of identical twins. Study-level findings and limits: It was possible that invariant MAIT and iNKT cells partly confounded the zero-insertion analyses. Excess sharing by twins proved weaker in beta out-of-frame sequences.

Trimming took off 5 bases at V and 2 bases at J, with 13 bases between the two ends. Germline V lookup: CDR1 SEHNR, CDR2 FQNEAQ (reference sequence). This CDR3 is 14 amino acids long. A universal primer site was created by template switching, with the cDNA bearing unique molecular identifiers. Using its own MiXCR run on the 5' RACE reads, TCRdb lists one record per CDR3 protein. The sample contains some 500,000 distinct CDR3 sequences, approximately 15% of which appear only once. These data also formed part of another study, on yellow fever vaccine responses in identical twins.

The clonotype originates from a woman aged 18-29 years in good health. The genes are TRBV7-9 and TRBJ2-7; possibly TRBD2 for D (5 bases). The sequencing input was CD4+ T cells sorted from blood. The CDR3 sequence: CASSQLVGAYEQYF. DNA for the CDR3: TGTGCCAGCAGCCAACTGGTCGGGGCCTACGAGCAGTACTTC.